This TCR beta chain originates from a study of T-cell reconstitution after alpha-beta-depleted transplantation in children. V lost 0 bases, J lost 5 bases, and 9 bases lay in between. The V gene's germline CDR1 is SGHRS and CDR2 YFSETQ. This CDR3 has 14 residues. This sample's TCRbeta library carried unique molecular identifier barcodes. TCRdb redid the calling of the PCR reads with MiXCR, one entry per CDR3 protein. Among approximately 400,000 distinct CDR3 sequences listed, approximately 11% were seen once. This clonotype was seen a handful of times. The clonotype was recovered from a human donor who donated a stem cell graft to a child with acute myeloid leukemia. The rearrangement links TRBV5-1 to TRBJ2-1, with D unresolved. This sample comprised PBMCs from the stem cell graft donor, obtained from the stem cell graft. CDR3 in DNA: TGCGCCAGCAGCTTGGGCACAGCGAACAATGAGCAGTTCTTC. This translates into CASSLGTANNEQFF.